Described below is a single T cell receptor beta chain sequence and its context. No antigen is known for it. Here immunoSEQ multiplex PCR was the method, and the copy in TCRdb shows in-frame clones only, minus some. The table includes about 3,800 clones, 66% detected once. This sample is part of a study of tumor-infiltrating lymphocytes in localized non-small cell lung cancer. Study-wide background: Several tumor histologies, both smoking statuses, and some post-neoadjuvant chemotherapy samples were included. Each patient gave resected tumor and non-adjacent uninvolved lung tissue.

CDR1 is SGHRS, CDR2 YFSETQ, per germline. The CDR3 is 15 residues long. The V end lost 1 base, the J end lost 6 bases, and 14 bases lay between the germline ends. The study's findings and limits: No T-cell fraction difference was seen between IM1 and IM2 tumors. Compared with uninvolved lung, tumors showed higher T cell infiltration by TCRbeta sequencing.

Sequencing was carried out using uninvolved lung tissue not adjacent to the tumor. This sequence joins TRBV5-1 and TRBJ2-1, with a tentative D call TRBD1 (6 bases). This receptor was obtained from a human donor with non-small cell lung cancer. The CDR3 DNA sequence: TGCGCCAGCAGCTTGATGCAGCAGGGGACCAATGAGCAGTTCTTC. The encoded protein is CASSLMQQGTNEQFF.